The clone carrying this TCR beta chain is a singleton in its sample. Primers included in the PCR were 60 Vbeta and 13 Jbeta primers. TCRdb's copy holds only in-frame clones and misses some; the assay was immunoSEQ multiplex PCR. In the table there are 200,000 to 250,000 clones, 70% to 85% of which are singletons. The data were obtained in a study of cytomegalovirus exposure and HLA in healthy donors. The CDR3 consists of 13 residues. V lost 3 bases, J lost 4 bases, and 10 bases lay in between. Germline V CDR1 and CDR2: KGHSH, LQKENI. This clonotype originated in a middle-aged woman in good health and CMV-seronegative. This rearrangement joins TRBV18 to TRBJ2-7; no clear D. The sequenced sample was PBMCs. The CDR3 here is CASSPLSGYEQYF. The CDR3 nucleotides are TGTGCCAGCTCACCCCTATCAGGATACGAGCAGTACTTC.